This T cell receptor (beta chain) originates from a study of cytomegalovirus exposure and HLA in healthy donors. On the study more broadly: As an earlier analysis found, around 190 million T cells yielded 117 million unique TCR beta sequences. Study-level findings and limits: Some V segments could not be told apart, so they were left out, TRBV6-2 and TRBV6-3 among them. Diagnosis of cytomegalovirus status made by the classifier reportedly showed high specificity and sensitivity.

PCR employed 60 Vbeta and 13 Jbeta primers. Libraries were prepared by immunoSEQ multiplex PCR; TCRdb keeps only in-frame clonotypes and omits some of them. The sample holds around 190,000 clones, about 80% seen once. The CDR3 has 18 residues. Germline lookup yields CDR1 LGHNA and CDR2 YSLEER. J was trimmed by 1 base and V by 4 bases; bases with no gene match: 11. Worth noting for this clone: Its cognate antigen is unknown.

Sequencing input: PBMCs. This TCR was recovered from a woman aged 35 to 49 in good health and CMV-seronegative. The chain recombines TRBV4-3 with TRBJ2-2; 8 bases line up with TRBD2. CDR3 DNA: TGCGCCAGCAGCCGTGTAAGGGGCCTAGCGGGGAACACCGGGGAGCTGTTTTTT. Its translation: CASSRVRGLAGNTGELFF.